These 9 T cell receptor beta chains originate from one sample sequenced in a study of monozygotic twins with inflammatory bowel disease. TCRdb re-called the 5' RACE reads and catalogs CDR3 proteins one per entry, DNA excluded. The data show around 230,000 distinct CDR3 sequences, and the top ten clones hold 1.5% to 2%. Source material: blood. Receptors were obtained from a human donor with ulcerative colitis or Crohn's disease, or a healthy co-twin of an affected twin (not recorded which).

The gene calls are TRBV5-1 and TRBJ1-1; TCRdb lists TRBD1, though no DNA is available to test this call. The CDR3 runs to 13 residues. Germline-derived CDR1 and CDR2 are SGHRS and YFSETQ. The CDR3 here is CASSLGPDLEAFF.

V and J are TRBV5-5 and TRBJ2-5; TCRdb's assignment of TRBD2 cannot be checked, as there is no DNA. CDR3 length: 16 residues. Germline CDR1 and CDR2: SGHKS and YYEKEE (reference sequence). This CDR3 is CASSPSGTRYQETQYF.

The CDR3 protein is CASSQVRNGDLSYEQYF. This chain joins TRBV3-1 and TRBJ2-7; TCRdb selects TRBD1, and the lack of DNA leaves this call unchecked. In germline, CDR1 is LGHDT, CDR2 YNNKEL (reference sequence). The length of the CDR3 is 17 residues.

CDR3 sequence: CASSTFQAGAFF. The chain links TRBV6-2 or TRBV6-3 to TRBJ1-1. Germline V gene data show CDR1 as MNHEY and CDR2 as SVGEGT. The CDR3 has 12 residues.

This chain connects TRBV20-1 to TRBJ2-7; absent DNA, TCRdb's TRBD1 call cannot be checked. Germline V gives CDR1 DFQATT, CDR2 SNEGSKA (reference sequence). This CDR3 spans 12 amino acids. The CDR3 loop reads CSAPRGSYEQYF.

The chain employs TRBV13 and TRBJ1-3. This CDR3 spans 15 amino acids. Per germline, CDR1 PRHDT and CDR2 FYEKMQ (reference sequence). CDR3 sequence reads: CASSSQQGSGNTIYF.

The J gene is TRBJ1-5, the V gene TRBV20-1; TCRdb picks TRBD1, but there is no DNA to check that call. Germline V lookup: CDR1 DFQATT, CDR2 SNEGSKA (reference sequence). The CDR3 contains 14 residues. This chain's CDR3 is CSAPTGTGNQPQHF.

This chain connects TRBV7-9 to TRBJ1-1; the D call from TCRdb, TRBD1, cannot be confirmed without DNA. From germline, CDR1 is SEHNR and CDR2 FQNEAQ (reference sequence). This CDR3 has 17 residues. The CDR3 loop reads CASSARLGGGINTEAFF.

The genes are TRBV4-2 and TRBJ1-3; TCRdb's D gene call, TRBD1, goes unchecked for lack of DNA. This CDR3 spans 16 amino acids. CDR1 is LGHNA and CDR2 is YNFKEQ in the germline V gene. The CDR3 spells CASSQDTGGSGNTIYF.